Given below is one T cell receptor beta chain in context. Antigen: not known. Sequenced by immunoSEQ multiplex PCR; TCRdb stores in-frame clones only, minus some. Of around 100,000 clones in the sample, 85% to 90% were seen once. These data come from a study of a mutant IDH1 vaccine in newly diagnosed glioma. Study at large: Vaccination was launched 4-6 weeks after radiotherapy alone, or with temozolomide cycles. Previous treatment comprised radiotherapy, temozolomide, or both, mostly both.

The sample's time point: week 11, during vaccination. Every vaccination contained 300 ug of the mutant IDH1 20-mer peptide and was paired with topical imiquimod. Study findings and constraints: Seemingly, pseudoprogression had no relation to changes in the top peripheral T cell clonotypes.

Sequencing was performed on PBMCs, taken from a glioma patient whose treatment included an IDH1 peptide vaccine. The receptor was derived from a woman in her forties or fifties with glioma.

CDR3: CASSTERGTANTEAFF. The CDR3 DNA sequence: TGTGCCAGTAGTACCGAACGGGGGACAGCGAACACTGAAGCTTTCTTT. J is TRBJ1-1 and V is TRBV19; TRBD1 agrees at 7 bases. CDR1 and CDR2 (germline): LNHDA, SQIVND (reference sequence). CDR3 size: 16 residues. V was pared by 4 bases and J by 1 base, with 9 bases of the junction left unmatched.